The 5 T cell receptor beta chains below were found in one sample sequenced in a study of T cell responses to AZD1222 COVID-19 vaccine. TCRdb's table, derived via immunoSEQ multiplex PCR, lists solely in-frame clones and lacks some. The data hold around 70,000 clones, with more than 65% observed a single time. Sequences were derived from peripheral blood, sampled on day 0 of MenACWY control vaccination. The receptor set was obtained from an adult in good health.

The chain uses TRBV5-8 and TRBJ2-1; 12 nucleotides line up with TRBD2. This CDR3 is 16 amino acids long. J lost 7 bases, V lost 2 bases, and 7 bases had no gene match. Germline lookup yields CDR1 SGHTS and CDR2 YDEGEE. The CDR3 here is CASSFSRTSGTNEQFF. CDR3 in DNA: TGTGCCAGCAGCTTTAGTCGGACTAGCGGGACAAATGAGCAGTTCTTC. Full variable domain (missing parts from reference TRBV5-8 and TRBJ2-1): EAGVTQSPTHLIKTRGQQATLRCSPISGHTSVYWYQQALGLGLQFLLWYDEGEERNRGNFPPRFSGRQFPNYSSELNVNALELEDSALYLCASSFSRTSGTNEQFFGPGTRLTVL.

The chain recombines TRBV2 with TRBJ2-3, with D possibly being TRBD2 (5 bases). V was clipped by 7 bases and J by 3 bases, with 14 bases between them. CDR3 length: 14 amino acids. The germline V gene has CDR1 SNHLY and CDR2 FYNNEI. The CDR3: CASIEGRNTDTQYF. The CDR3 nucleotides read TGTGCCAGCATCGAGGGTAGGAATACAGATACGCAGTATTTT.

The chain combines TRBV5-4 with TRBJ2-1; 10 bases map to TRBD1. The V gene end was trimmed by 4 bases and the J gene end by 8 bases; junction bases not matched to a gene: 9. Germline CDR1 and CDR2: SGHNT and YYREEE (reference sequence). CDR3 length: 15 amino acids. Written as DNA, the CDR3 is TGTGCCAGCAGCCCCCCGGGACAGGGGTTTGATGAGCAGTTCTTC. Its translation is CASSPPGQGFDEQFF.

The CDR3, as DNA: TGTGCCAGCAGCTGGGATACAGGGGCCGGGGAGACCCAGTACTTC. The encoded protein is CASSWDTGAGETQYF. The chain employs TRBV5-8 and TRBJ2-5; 7 positions match TRBD1. V dropped 3 bases and J dropped 5; count of bases not matched to a gene: 10. The CDR3 length is 15 residues. Germline assignment: CDR1 SGHTS and CDR2 YDEGEE.

V is TRBV6-1 and J is TRBJ1-2; 8 bases align to TRBD1. Per the germline V gene, CDR1 is MNHNS and CDR2 is SASEGT. This CDR3 has 18 residues. The trim removed 4 bases at V and 3 bases at J, leaving 16 bases unmatched. The CDR3 loop is CASSGRTGWGTADYGYTF. In DNA form, the CDR3 reads TGTGCCAGCAGTGGACGGACAGGGTGGGGGACCGCGGACTATGGCTACACCTTC.